A single sample is the source of the 7 T cell receptor beta chains below, sequenced in a study of human T cells and chemical hapten exposure. TCRdb recomputed calls from the RACE reads with MiXCR, one row per CDR3 protein. Of tens of thousands of distinct CDR3 sequences detected, under 15% appear once; the ten largest clones hold 4.5% to 6%. The time point is: pre-sensitization, week 0. The treatment denotes: therapeutic diphenylcyclopropenone sensitization with weekly scalp DPC. The sample was whole blood, taken in connection with sensitization to the hapten diphenylcyclopropenone (DPC). These receptors came from a young woman with alopecia areata. Some clones in this sample may be carry-over from other donors' samples.

The V call is TRBV20-1, the J call TRBJ1-3; D might be TRBD1 (5 bases). Germline V gene lookup returns CDR1 DFQATT and CDR2 SNEGSKA (reference sequence). Trimming took 5 bases from V and 3 from J, leaving 14 bases between them. The CDR3 length is 14 residues. The CDR3 bases are TGCAGTGCTCTGAAGGAGGGACTTGGAAACACCATATATTTT. Amino acid sequence: CSALKEGLGNTIYF.

Only one count was recorded for this clonotype. The V gene is TRBV6-1, the J gene TRBJ2-7; D not certain. The length of the CDR3 is 16 residues. Trimming removed 2 bases from V and 0 bases from J, with 14 bases in between. Looked up from germline, CDR1 is MNHNS and CDR2 is SASEGT. CDR3 coding DNA: TGTGCCAGCAGTGAAATGGCCCAGACAATCTCCTACGAGCAGTACTTC. It yields the protein CASSEMAQTISYEQYF.

This clonotype was seen at least ten times. This chain uses TRBV5-1 with TRBJ2-6, with TRBD1 identical over 11 bases. Per germline, CDR1 SGHRS and CDR2 YFSETQ. V shed 0 bases and J 0 bases; nucleotides not matched to a gene: 2. This CDR3 has 18 amino acids. The chain's CDR3 is CASSLAGTGGSGANVLTF. The CDR3 DNA reads as TGCGCCAGCAGCTTGGCAGGGACAGGGGGCTCTGGGGCCAACGTCCTGACTTTC.

This clonotype has a count of ten or more. This chain joins TRBV7-2 and TRBJ1-2; D call uncertain. V was cut by 5 bases and J by 3 bases, with 10 bases left in between. Looked up from germline, CDR1 is SGHTA and CDR2 is FQGNSA. The CDR3 consists of 13 residues. CDR3 sequence: CASSPNLYYGYTF. The CDR3 DNA is TGTGCCAGCAGCCCAAATCTGTACTATGGCTACACCTTC.

DNA for the CDR3: TGTGCCAGCAGTTTAGGAGGTAACACCGGGGAGCTGTTTTTT. Translated: CASSLGGNTGELFF. The chain carries TRBV28 and TRBJ2-2, with D possibly being TRBD2 (5 bases). This CDR3 is built from 14 residues. Per the germline V gene, CDR1 is MDHEN and CDR2 is SYDVKM. V was pared by 2 bases and J by 2 bases, with 6 bases between.

This clonotype was detected ten times or more. The chain is built from TRBV2 and TRBJ1-4, with 9 bases matching TRBD1. The length of the CDR3 is 13 residues. J was trimmed by 11 bases and V by 7 bases; bases with no gene match: 8. Germline lookup yields CDR1 SNHLY and CDR2 FYNNEI. The CDR3 loop reads CASIGTGLTKLFF. For the CDR3, the DNA is TGTGCCAGCATTGGGACAGGGCTGACTAAACTGTTTTTT.

This clonotype was seen ten or more times. The junction departs from the called germline gene at one end, perhaps through a read error. The chain is built from TRBV2 and TRBJ1-5; D not certain. Germline V CDR1 and CDR2: SNHLY, FYNNEI. CDR3 length: 15 amino acids. In nucleotides, the CDR3 is TGTGCCAGCATTCATAGCTCCCCTAGCAATCAGCCACAGCATTTT. Translating gives CASIHSSPSNQPQHF.